This T cell receptor (beta chain) was found in a study of shared clonotypes between healthy human individuals (dated by TCRdb to 2019 to 2021). Concerning the study at large: A few men and a couple of women, aged 18 to 49 years, made up the cohort. Blood TCR repertoires of a handful of healthy adults were deeply sequenced to estimate repertoire size and the extent of clonotype sharing between individuals. Libraries were prepared and TCR repertoires were sequenced by different laboratories using diverse techniques, in order to increase sequencing depth and limit assay-specific biases. Between about 0.85 and 9.5 billion PBMCs per donor were obtained by leukapheresis.

Healthy HIV-negative adults with no recently reported acute infections or vaccinations were included as donors. Every donor was a Caucasian adult living in Nashville, Tennessee, USA. In the unsorted samples, roughly 90 million PBMCs were counted, and genomic DNA was extracted using the QIAamp DNA Blood Mini kit. After blood collection by leukapheresis, PBMCs were isolated using Ficoll-Histopaque density gradient centrifugation and then cryopreserved in the vapor phase of liquid nitrogen. About this clone itself: The specificity of this receptor is unknown. Per-nucleotide qualities are absent, and no much larger clonotype sits a single base away.

Using the deep immunoSEQ assay, TCR CDR3 regions were amplified from genomic DNA by multiplex PCR. Genomic DNA extracted from each cell subset was distributed evenly over all wells of several immunoSEQ 96-well plates, and each plate served as one replicate. Each replicate PCR for unsorted PBMC received about 0.3 ug genomic DNA, equal to about 30,000 T cell genomes. Ten immunoSEQ deep assay plates were used to sequence unsorted PBMC genomic DNA. The purified libraries were quantified using a Qubit 3.0 fluorometer, sized with a Bioanalyzer 2100, and then quantified again using the KAPA Library Quantification kit. Every immunoSEQ 96-well plate was sequenced on a dedicated single-read 150-cycle Illumina NextSeq 550 flow cell. The paper's data handling went like this. Because only junctional sequences without quality scores were contained in the immunoSEQ output, filtering matching that applied to full-length reads could not be performed. To assign V/J genes and CDR3, sequences were annotated using PyIR, a Python wrapper for IgBLAST v1.9, with IMGT germline references. Any read was removed if the V/J assignment was weak (E-value above 1e-6), the CDR3 was missing, or the read contained stop codons, out-of-frame junctions, or ambiguous translated residues. V3J clonotypes were defined as sequences sharing an identical inferred V gene, J gene, and CDR3 amino acid sequence. Percentage overlap between repertoires was calculated by dividing the number of shared unique clonotypes by the size of the smaller repertoire. RTK rarefaction, the Chao1 estimator, and Recon v2.1 estimates of unobserved clonotypes were used to assess repertoire richness. Here the immuneACCESS table is served through TCRdb, limited to in-frame sequences with V and J called. Missing clones are a known gap in these copies; in checked studies unresolved V genes cover under half, and the rest lacks a known reason. V and J calls and clone size are copied from that table; D and trimming were computed from the DNA. In this sample the table shows around 440,000 clones, approximately 71% of which occur a single time. Together, the top ten hold 9.5% to 15% of the sample.

The CDR3, from cysteine to phenylalanine, totals 12 residues. Only CDR3 DNA remains: 36 bases, in frame from the first base. CDR1 and CDR2 are drawn from the germline V gene (reference sequence): MNHNY, SVGAGI. Trimmed from V: 5 bases; trimmed from J: 13 bases; junction bases lacking a gene match: 7. The investigation overall reported the following: Pairwise subsampling led to the expectation that sequencing depth would affect the degree of clonotype sharing among donors. Sampling was restricted to blood, and TCR repertoires in tissue are likely to differ from TCR repertoires in blood. Because the study included a small number of donors, the genetic and exposure-history diversity represented was limited.

This receptor was taken from a middle-aged woman in good health. Some clones in this sample may be carry-over from other donors' samples. The specimen was PBMCs. The rearrangement joined TRBV6-6 to TRBJ2-1; TRBD2 aligns with 8 central bases. CDR3 loop: CASSRGGSHQFF. The DNA sequence is given as TGTGCCAGCAGTCGGGGGGGGAGTCATCAGTTCTTC.